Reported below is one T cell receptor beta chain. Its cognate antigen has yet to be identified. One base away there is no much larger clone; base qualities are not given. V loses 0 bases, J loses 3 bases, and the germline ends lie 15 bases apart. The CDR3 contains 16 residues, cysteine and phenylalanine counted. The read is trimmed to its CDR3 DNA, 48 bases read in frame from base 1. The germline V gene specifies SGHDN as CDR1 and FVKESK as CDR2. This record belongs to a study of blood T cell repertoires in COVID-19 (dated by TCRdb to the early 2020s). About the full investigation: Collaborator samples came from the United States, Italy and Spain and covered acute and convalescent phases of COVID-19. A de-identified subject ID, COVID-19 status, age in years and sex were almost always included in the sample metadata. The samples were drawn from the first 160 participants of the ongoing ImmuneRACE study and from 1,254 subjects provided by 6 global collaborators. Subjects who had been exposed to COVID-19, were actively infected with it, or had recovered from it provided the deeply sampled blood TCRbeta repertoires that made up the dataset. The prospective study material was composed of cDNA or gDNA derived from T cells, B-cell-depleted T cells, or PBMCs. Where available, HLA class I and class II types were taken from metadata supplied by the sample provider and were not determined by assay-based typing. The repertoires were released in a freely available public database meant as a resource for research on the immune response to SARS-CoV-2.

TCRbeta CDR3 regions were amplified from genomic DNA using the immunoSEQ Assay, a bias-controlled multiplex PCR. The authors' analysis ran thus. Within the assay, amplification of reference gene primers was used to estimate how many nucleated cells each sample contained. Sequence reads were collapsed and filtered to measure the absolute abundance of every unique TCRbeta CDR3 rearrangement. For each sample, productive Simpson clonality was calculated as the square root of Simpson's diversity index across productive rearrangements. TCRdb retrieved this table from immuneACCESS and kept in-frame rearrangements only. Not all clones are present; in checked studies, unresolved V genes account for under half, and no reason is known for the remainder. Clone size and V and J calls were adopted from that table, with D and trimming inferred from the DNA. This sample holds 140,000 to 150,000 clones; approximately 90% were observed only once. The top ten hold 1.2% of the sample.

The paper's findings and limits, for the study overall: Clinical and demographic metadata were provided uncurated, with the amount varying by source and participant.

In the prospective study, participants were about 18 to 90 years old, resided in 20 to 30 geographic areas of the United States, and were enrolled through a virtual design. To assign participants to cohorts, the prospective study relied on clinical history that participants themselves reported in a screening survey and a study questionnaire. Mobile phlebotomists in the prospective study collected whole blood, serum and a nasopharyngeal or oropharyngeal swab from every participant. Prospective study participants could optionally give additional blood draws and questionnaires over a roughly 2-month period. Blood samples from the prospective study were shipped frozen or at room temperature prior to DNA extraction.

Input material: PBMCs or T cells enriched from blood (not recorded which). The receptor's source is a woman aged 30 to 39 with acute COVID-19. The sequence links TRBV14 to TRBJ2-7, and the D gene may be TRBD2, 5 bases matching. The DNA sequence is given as TGTGCCAGCAGCCAAGATCGCGCTAGCACGTACTACGAGCAGTACTTC. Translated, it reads CASSQDRASTYYEQYF.